A single T cell receptor (beta chain) is shown here with its context. Its antigen is not known. Germline CDR1 reads LNHDA; CDR2 reads SQIVND (reference sequence). Losses at the gene ends were 4 bases for V and 4 bases for J; bases not matched to a gene: 10. This CDR3 comprises 16 residues. The data stem from a study of T cell repertoires in cytomegalovirus infection. Study as a whole: Recently identified HLA-C-restricted CMV epitopes and well-studied HLA-B-restricted CMV epitopes were used by the study. Based on public TCR beta signatures, there were indications of CMV infection and of a matching HLA type. The study's findings and limits: CMV carriers with the relevant HLA were identified by cumulative public TCR beta family frequency. There were HLA-C-restricted CMV-specific TCR beta clonotypes dominating the ex vivo response.

A single record per CDR3 protein comes from TCRdb applying MiXCR to the reads. Here the sample spans a few hundred thousand distinct CDR3 sequences, around a third being singletons. This clonotype was obtained from a human donor in good health (CMV status not recorded). Some clones in this sample may be carry-over from other donors' samples. The sequences come from cultured PBMCs, collected from culture after CMV antigen stimulation. The chain links TRBV19 to TRBJ2-1, with 7 bases that match TRBD1. CDR3 region: CASSSPDRELYNEQFF. CDR3 in DNA: TGTGCCAGTAGTAGCCCTGACAGGGAGCTTTACAATGAGCAGTTCTTC.